This TCR beta chain was recovered during a study of Ad26.COV2.S vaccination and SARS-CoV-2 variants. Study in general: Of the COV1001 trial arms, the Ad26.COV2.S arm included the donor. Study-level findings and limits: Breadth and depth estimates from TCRs may understate total T cell responses. The placebo group had lower spike-specific TCR breadth than the vaccine recipients did.

Sequencing used immunoSEQ multiplex PCR; TCRdb keeps in-frame clones, though not all of them. The table shows some 390,000 clones, with about 89% occurring only once. Germline values: CDR1 SGHDT, CDR2 YYEEEE. Trimming took 4 bases from V and 4 from J, leaving 14 bases between them. The length of the CDR3 is 14 residues. Treatment reported: roughly 18 received Ad26.COV2.S at low or high dose, single or two shots; about 5 received placebo; per-sample allocation not given. Sample collection was performed on day 63 after the first vaccine or placebo injection. SARS-CoV-2 spike from the Wuhan strain was encoded by the vaccine, an Ad26 vector. Concerning this clone: Antigen: not known.

The chain recombines TRBV5-6 with TRBJ2-5, with D possibly being TRBD2 (5 bases). Sequenced material: peripheral blood, taken in a trial of Ad26.COV2.S vaccine versus placebo. The receptor comes from a person aged 18-65 years who received the Ad26.COV2.S COVID-19 vaccine or a placebo. CDR3 region: CASSRPGMSETQYF. The CDR3 region has the DNA TGTGCCAGCAGCCGACCGGGGATGTCAGAGACCCAGTACTTC.